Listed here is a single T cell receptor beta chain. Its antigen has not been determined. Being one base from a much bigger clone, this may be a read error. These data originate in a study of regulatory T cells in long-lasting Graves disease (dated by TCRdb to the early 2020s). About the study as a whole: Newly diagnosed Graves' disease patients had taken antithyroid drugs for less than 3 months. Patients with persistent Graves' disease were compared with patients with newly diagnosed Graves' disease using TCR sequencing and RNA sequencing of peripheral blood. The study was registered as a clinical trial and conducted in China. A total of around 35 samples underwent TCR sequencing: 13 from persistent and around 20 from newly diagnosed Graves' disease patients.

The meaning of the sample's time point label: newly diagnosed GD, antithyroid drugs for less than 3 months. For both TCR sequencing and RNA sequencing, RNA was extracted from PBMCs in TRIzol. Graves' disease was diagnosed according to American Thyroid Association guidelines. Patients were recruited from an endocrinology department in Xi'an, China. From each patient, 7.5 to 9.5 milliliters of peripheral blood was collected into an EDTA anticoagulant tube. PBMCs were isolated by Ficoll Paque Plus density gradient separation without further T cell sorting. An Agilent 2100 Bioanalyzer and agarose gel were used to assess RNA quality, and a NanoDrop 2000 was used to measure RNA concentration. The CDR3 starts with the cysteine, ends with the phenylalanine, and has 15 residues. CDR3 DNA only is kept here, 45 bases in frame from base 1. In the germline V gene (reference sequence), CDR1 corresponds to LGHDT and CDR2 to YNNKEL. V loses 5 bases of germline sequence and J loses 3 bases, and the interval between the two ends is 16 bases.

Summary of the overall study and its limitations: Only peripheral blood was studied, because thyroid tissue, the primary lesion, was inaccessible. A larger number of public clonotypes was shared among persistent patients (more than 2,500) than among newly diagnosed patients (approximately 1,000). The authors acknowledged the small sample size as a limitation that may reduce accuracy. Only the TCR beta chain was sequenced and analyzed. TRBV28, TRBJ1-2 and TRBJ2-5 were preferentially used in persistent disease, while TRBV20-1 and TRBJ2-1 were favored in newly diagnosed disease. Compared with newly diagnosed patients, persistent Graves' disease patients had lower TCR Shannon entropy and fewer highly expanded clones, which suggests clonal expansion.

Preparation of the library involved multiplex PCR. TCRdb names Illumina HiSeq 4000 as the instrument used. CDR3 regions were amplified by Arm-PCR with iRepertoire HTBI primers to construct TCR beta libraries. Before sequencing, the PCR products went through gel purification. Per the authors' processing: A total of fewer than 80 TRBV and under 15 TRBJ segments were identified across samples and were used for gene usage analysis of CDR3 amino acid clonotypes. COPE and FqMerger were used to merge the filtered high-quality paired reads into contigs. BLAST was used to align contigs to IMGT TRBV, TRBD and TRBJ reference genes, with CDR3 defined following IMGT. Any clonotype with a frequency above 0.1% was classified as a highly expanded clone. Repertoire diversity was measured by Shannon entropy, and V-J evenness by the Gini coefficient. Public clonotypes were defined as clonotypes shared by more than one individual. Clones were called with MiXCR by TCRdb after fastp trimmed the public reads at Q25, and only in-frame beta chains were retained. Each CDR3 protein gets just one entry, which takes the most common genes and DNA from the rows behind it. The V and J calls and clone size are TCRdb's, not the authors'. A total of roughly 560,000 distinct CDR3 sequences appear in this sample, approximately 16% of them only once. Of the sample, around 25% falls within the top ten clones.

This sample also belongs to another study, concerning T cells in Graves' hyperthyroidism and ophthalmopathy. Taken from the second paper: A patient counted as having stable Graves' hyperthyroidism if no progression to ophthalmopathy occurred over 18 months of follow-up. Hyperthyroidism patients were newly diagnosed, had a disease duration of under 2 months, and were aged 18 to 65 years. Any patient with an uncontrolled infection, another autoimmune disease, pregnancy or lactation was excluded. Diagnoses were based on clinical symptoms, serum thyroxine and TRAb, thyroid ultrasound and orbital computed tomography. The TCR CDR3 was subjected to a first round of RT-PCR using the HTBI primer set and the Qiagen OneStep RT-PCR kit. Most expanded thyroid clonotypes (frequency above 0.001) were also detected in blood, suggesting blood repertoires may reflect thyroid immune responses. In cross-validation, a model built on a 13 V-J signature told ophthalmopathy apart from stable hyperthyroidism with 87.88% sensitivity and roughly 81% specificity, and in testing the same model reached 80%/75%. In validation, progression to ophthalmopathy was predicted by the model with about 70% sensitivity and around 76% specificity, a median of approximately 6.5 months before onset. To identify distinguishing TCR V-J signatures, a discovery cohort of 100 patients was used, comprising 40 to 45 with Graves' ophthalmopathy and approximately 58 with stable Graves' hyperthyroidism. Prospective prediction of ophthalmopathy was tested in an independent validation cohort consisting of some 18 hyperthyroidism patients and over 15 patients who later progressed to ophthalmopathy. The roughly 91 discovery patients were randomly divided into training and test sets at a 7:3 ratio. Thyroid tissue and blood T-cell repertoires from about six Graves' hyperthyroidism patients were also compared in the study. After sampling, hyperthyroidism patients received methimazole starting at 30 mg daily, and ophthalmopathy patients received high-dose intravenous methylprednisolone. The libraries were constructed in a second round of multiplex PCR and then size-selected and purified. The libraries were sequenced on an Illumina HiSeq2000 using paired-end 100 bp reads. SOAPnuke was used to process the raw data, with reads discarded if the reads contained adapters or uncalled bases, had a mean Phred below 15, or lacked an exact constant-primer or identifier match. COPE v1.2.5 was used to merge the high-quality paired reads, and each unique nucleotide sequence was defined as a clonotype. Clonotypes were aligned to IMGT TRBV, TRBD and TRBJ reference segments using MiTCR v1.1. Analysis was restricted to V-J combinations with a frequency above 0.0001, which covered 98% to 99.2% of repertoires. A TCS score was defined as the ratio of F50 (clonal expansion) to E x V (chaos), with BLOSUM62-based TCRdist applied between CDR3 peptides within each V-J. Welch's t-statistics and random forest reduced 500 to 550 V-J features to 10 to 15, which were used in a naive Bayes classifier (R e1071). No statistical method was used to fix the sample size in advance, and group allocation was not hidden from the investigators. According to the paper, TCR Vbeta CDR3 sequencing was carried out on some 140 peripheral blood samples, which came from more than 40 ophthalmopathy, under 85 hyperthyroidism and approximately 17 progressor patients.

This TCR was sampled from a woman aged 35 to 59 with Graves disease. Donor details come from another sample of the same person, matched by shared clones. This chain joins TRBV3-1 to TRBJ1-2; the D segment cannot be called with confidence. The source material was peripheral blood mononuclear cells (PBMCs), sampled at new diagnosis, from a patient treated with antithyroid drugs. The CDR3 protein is CASSESGRPDYGYTF. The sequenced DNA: TGTGCCAGCAGCGAAAGCGGGAGACCTGACTATGGCTACACCTTC. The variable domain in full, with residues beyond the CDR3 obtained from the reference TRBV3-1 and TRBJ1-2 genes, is DTAVSQTPKYLVTQMGNDKSIKCEQNLGHDTMYWYKQDSKKFLKIMFSYNNKELIINETVPNRFSPKSPDKAHLNLHINSLELGDSAVYFCASSESGRPDYGYTFGSGTRLTVV.